These T cell receptor beta chains were read from a single sample in a study. TCRdb fed the RT-PCR reads into MiXCR, producing one record per CDR3 protein. The sample yields hundreds of thousands of distinct CDR3 sequences, 11% to 15% seen once. Sequencing used memory CD4+ T cells from blood. The receptors originated from a female donor in good health, serving as a healthy control. Both conserved end residues are part of each CDR3. D genes are given only for firm matches. Some rows have no size entry. The others give once, few or many, or a class for an expanded clone.

clone size	D gene	J gene	V gene	CDR3 protein	CDR3 DNA
few	-	TRBJ2-5	TRBV7-8	CASSFNTLTGSETQYF	TGTGCCAGCAGCTTCAACACTCTCACAGGGTCAGAGACCCAGTACTTC
-	TRBD1	TRBJ1-5	TRBV18	CASSPGPGQGFEQPQHF	TGTGCCAGCTCACCCGGCCCGGGACAGGGTTTTGAACAGCCCCAGCATTTT
few	-	TRBJ2-1	TRBV7-8	CASSSARYSYNEQFF	TGTGCCAGCAGCTCCGCACGTTACTCCTACAATGAGCAGTTCTTC
once	TRBD1	TRBJ1-5	TRBV7-9	CASSLSGGGQPQHF	TGTGCCAGCAGCTTATCAGGGGGAGGTCAGCCCCAGCATTTT
-	TRBD1	TRBJ1-1	TRBV3-1	CASSYRDSYTEAFF	TGTGCCAGCAGCTACCGGGACAGTTACACTGAAGCTTTCTTT
many	-	TRBJ2-7	TRBV12-3/TRBV12-4	CASNRDASAYEQYF	TGTGCCAGCAATCGGGACGCAAGCGCCTACGAGCAGTACTTC
-	-	TRBJ2-4	TRBV7-3	CASSLNPTSAKNIQYF	TGTGCCAGCAGCTTAAACCCGACTTCTGCCAAAAACATTCAGTACTTC
many	TRBD2	TRBJ2-1	TRBV20-1	CSARLALSYNEQFF	TGCAGTGCAAGACTAGCCCTGTCCTACAATGAGCAGTTCTTC
-	-	TRBJ2-7	TRBV12-3/TRBV12-4	CASSLVMGPSSYEQYF	TGTGCCAGCAGTTTAGTCATGGGGCCGAGCTCCTACGAGCAGTACTTC
few	TRBD2	TRBJ2-5	TRBV27	CASSPNLGQRGQETQYF	TGTGCCAGCAGTCCCAACCTCGGCCAGCGGGGACAAGAGACCCAGTACTTC
-	-	TRBJ2-2	TRBV18	CASSPVASNTGELFF	TGTGCCAGCTCACCAGTGGCTTCGAACACCGGGGAGCTGTTTTTT
many	TRBD1	TRBJ1-1	TRBV6-6	CAIQVQGETRMNTEAFF	TGTGCCATACAGGTCCAGGGGGAGACCCGCATGAACACTGAAGCTTTCTTT
many	TRBD1	TRBJ1-2	TRBV10-3	CAIRTGGAYGYTF	TGTGCCATCAGGACAGGGGGAGCCTATGGCTACACCTTC
-	-	TRBJ2-7	TRBV6-6	CASSPPTTGSYEQYF	TGTGCCAGCAGTCCGCCCACGACAGGATCCTACGAGCAGTACTTC
-	TRBD2	TRBJ2-5	TRBV4-2	CASSPRTSGRYETQYF	TGTGCCAGCAGCCCCAGGACTAGCGGGAGATATGAGACCCAGTACTTC
few	-	TRBJ2-5	TRBV24-1	CATSAPGETQYF	TGTGCCACCAGTGCACCCGGGGAGACCCAGTACTTC
-	TRBD1	TRBJ2-3	TRBV12-3/TRBV12-4	CASWDRGSTDTQYF	TGTGCCAGCTGGGACAGGGGAAGCACAGATACGCAGTATTTT
few	TRBD2	TRBJ2-2	TRBV20-1	CSGRAGNTGELFF	TGCAGCGGGAGGGCAGGGAATACCGGGGAGCTGTTTTTT
-	-	TRBJ2-6	TRBV9	CASSVVGAAGANVLTF	TGTGCCAGCAGCGTAGTGGGGGCGGCTGGGGCCAACGTCCTGACTTTC
-	TRBD2	TRBJ2-7	TRBV10-3	CAISAGLAGGLDEQYF	TGTGCCATCAGCGCGGGACTAGCGGGAGGGCTCGACGAGCAGTACTTC
once	-	TRBJ1-5	TRBV27	CASSLTGTRIYQPQHF	TGTGCCAGCAGTTTAACTGGCACCCGGATCTATCAGCCCCAGCATTTT
many	TRBD1	TRBJ1-4	TRBV27	CASSLTAGGNEKLFF	TGTGCCAGCAGTTTAACCGCAGGGGGCAATGAAAAACTGTTTTTT
-	-	TRBJ2-5	TRBV7-9	CASSLEAPETQYF	TGTGCCAGCAGCTTAGAAGCCCCGGAGACCCAGTACTTC
-	TRBD1	TRBJ1-5	TRBV12-3/TRBV12-4	CASNPGGQVRQPQHF	TGTGCCAGCAACCCAGGGGGACAGGTGCGGCAGCCCCAGCATTTT
few	TRBD2	TRBJ2-1	TRBV28	CASSPRGGYSYNEQFF	TGTGCCAGCAGTCCCCGGGGAGGGTACTCCTACAATGAGCAGTTCTTC
few	-	TRBJ1-2	TRBV7-2	CARRWGSGYTF	TGTGCCAGGAGGTGGGGGTCTGGCTACACCTTC
-	TRBD1	TRBJ2-7	TRBV4-2	CASSQGTGGGSYEQYF	TGTGCCAGCAGCCAAGGGACAGGGGGGGGGAGCTACGAGCAGTACTTC
many	-	TRBJ2-1	TRBV5-1	CASSPNRGGGNNEQFF	TGCGCCAGCAGCCCCAACAGGGGAGGGGGTAACAATGAGCAGTTCTTC
-	TRBD1	TRBJ2-7	TRBV27	CASRNGQGGEQYF	TGTGCCAGCAGAAACGGACAGGGAGGCGAGCAGTACTTC
few	TRBD1	TRBJ2-1	TRBV6-5	CASSYSGTGSWEQFF	TGTGCCAGCAGTTACTCAGGGACAGGGTCCTGGGAGCAGTTCTTC
-	TRBD1	TRBJ1-2	TRBV18	CASSLVQGDYYGYTF	TGTGCCAGCTCACTGGTCCAGGGGGATTACTATGGCTACACCTTC
many	-	TRBJ2-7	TRBV7-2	CASSLASVISYEQYF	TGTGCCAGCAGCTTAGCTAGCGTGATCTCCTACGAGCAGTACTTC
many	-	TRBJ2-3	TRBV10-3	CAISGPTTDTQYF	TGTGCCATCAGTGGACCTACCACAGATACGCAGTATTTT
few	TRBD2	TRBJ2-1	TRBV28	CASARESGRNDNEQFF	TGTGCCAGCGCCAGAGAAAGCGGGAGGAACGACAATGAGCAGTTCTTC
once	TRBD1	TRBJ2-5	TRBV28	CASSLGPGQGREETQYF	TGTGCCAGCAGTTTAGGTCCGGGACAGGGGCGTGAAGAGACCCAGTACTTC
few	-	TRBJ2-4	TRBV7-8	CASSLALAGGNIQYF	TGTGCCAGCAGCTTAGCGTTGGCAGGGGGGAACATTCAGTACTTC
many	-	TRBJ2-5	TRBV6-6	CASTHASREETQYF	TGTGCCAGCACCCACGCTTCTCGGGAAGAGACCCAGTACTTC
many	-	TRBJ1-2	TRBV7-2	CASRIAGVTSGYTF	TGTGCCAGCAGAATAGCTGGGGTCACGTCGGGCTACACCTTC
many	-	TRBJ1-5	TRBV7-6	CASSLAGDQPQHF	TGTGCCAGCAGCTTAGCAGGGGATCAGCCCCAGCATTTT
-	-	TRBJ1-5	TRBV6-1	CASRSGQNNQPQHF	TGTGCCAGCAGATCCGGACAGAACAATCAGCCCCAGCATTTT
few	-	TRBJ2-5	TRBV18	CASSPAGLQETQYF	TGTGCCAGCTCCCCAGCTGGCCTGCAAGAGACCCAGTACTTC
-	-	TRBJ1-2	TRBV3-1	CASSPDPRTNYGYTF	TGTGCCAGCAGCCCAGATCCAAGAACTAACTATGGCTACACCTTC
-	-	TRBJ2-7	TRBV27	CASSPTPQTYEQYF	TGTGCCAGCAGTCCTACCCCACAAACTTACGAGCAGTACTTC
-	TRBD2	TRBJ2-1	TRBV12-3/TRBV12-4	CASSYTSGRAYEQFF	TGTGCCAGCAGTTACACTAGCGGGAGGGCCTATGAGCAGTTCTTC
-	-	TRBJ1-4	TRBV20-1	CSARGEKLFF	TGCAGTGCTAGAGGTGAAAAACTGTTTTTT
-	TRBD1	TRBJ1-5	TRBV6-2/TRBV6-3	CASSPRQGRSNQPQHF	TGTGCCAGCAGTCCCAGACAGGGCCGGAGCAATCAGCCCCAGCATTTT
-	-	TRBJ2-4	TRBV20-1	CSAKRLAKNIQYF	TGCAGTGCTAAAAGATTAGCCAAAAACATTCAGTACTTC
many	-	TRBJ1-1	TRBV10-2	CASSEQPGQLNTEAFF	TGCGCCAGCAGTGAGCAACCCGGACAGCTGAACACTGAAGCTTTCTTT
-	TRBD1	TRBJ2-7	TRBV6-1	CASSEAGTGPYEQYF	TGTGCCAGCAGTGAAGCCGGGACAGGGCCCTACGAGCAGTACTTC